Presented here are 24 T cell receptor beta chains from one specimen sequenced in a study of blood T cell repertoires in COVID-19. The method was immunoSEQ multiplex PCR; TCRdb's version includes in-frame clones alone and lacks a portion of them. This sample carries a few hundred thousand clones, around 91% of them seen once, and the ten largest clones take more than 13%. The sample consisted of PBMCs or T cells enriched from blood (not recorded which). These receptors were taken from a man under 40 who had been exposed to COVID-19.

This rearrangement joins TRBV5-4 to TRBJ1-2; possibly TRBD1 for D (5 bases). CDR3 length: 13 amino acids. CDR1 and CDR2 from the germline V gene are SGHNT and YYREEE (reference sequence). The V end was cut by 4 bases, the J end by 5 bases, with 12 bases between. The CDR3 nucleotides are TGTGCCAGCAGCCCCCTCCGGGGGTATGGCTACACCTTC. It codes for CASSPLRGYGYTF.

The chain combines TRBV7-9 with TRBJ1-2; 9 bases agree with TRBD1. Germline assignment: CDR1 SEHNR and CDR2 FQNEAQ (reference sequence). The V and J ends lost 5 bases and 6 bases, in that order; junction bases with no gene match: 7. The CDR3 runs 14 residues. The DNA for the CDR3 is TGTGCCAGCAGCGCACTACAGGGGGCAGATGGCTACACCTTC. It codes for CASSALQGADGYTF.

The chain carries TRBV5-1 and TRBJ2-7; 11 bases map to TRBD1. CDR3 length: 14 amino acids. Germline values: CDR1 SGHRS, CDR2 YFSETQ. The ends lost 2 bases at V and 7 bases at J; junction bases unmatched: 5. CDR3 protein: CASSFGQGAREQYF. As DNA, the CDR3 is TGCGCCAGCAGCTTTGGACAGGGGGCGCGGGAGCAGTACTTC.

In its sample, this clone was seen once. The rearrangement uses TRBV4-1 and TRBJ2-1; 7 bases match TRBD2. J gave up 3 bases and V 1 base, and 3 bases lay outside the gene matches. CDR3 size: 15 residues. In germline, CDR1 is MGHRA, CDR2 YSYEKL. CDR3 DNA: TGCGCCAGCAGCCAAGTCGGGAGGAACTACAATGAGCAGTTCTTC. It yields the protein CASSQVGRNYNEQFF.

This clone was recorded only once. CDR3 residues: CASSQGLDYQPQHF. The CDR3, as DNA: TGCGCCAGCAGCCAAGGACTAGACTATCAGCCCCAGCATTTT. The V gene is TRBV4-1, the J gene TRBJ1-5, with unresolved D. Germline CDR1 and CDR2: MGHRA and YSYEKL. CDR3 length: 14 amino acids. V lost 1 base and J 5 bases, leaving 9 bases between the germline ends.

This chain uses TRBV19 with TRBJ2-7; TRBD2 aligns across 7 bases. Trimming took 4 bases from V and 2 from J; bases not matched to a gene: 11. Per germline, CDR1 LNHDA and CDR2 SQIVND (reference sequence). This CDR3 has 16 amino acids. Written as DNA, the CDR3 is TGTGCCAGTAGTACACTCTTAGCGGGCCTAACCTACGAGCAGTACTTC. Its protein product is CASSTLLAGLTYEQYF. Based on the CDR3 plus reference TRBV19 and TRBJ2-7, the full variable domain is DGGITQSPKYLFRKEGQNVTLSCEQNLNHDAMYWYRQDPGQGLRLIYYSQIVNDFQKGDIAEGYSVSREKKESFPLTVTSAQKNPTAFYLCASSTLLAGLTYEQYFGPGTRLTVT.

The chain has TRBV19 and TRBJ1-6; TRBD1 might be the D (6 bases). This CDR3 is 14 amino acids long. The V gene lost 6 bases and the J gene lost 5 bases, with 11 bases spanning the gap. Germline V CDR1 and CDR2: LNHDA, SQIVND (reference sequence). CDR3 bases: TGTGCCAGTAGACCCAGGGGACATAATTCACCCCTCCACTTT. It translates to CASRPRGHNSPLHF.

The rearrangement uses TRBV30 and TRBJ1-5; D not resolved. V was trimmed by 0 bases and J by 5 bases, leaving 8 bases between them. CDR1 is GTSNPN, CDR2 SVGIG, per germline (reference sequence). CDR3 length equals 13 residues. Here the CDR3 DNA reads TGTGCCTGGAGTGTATCCGGGGATCAGCCCCAGCATTTT. It codes for CAWSVSGDQPQHF.

Of note for this clone: An end of the junction does not agree with germline; a read error may underlie this. The chain couples TRBV5-5 to TRBJ2-7, with 12 bases fitting TRBD2. This CDR3 is built from 14 residues. Germline V lookup: CDR1 SGHKS, CDR2 YYEKEE (reference sequence). The CDR3 reads CASCPGLAGTKQFF. The DNA for the CDR3 is TGTGCCAGCTGCCCTGGACTAGCGGGGACCAAACAATTCTTC.

The sample holds many counts of this clone. The rearrangement links TRBV5-1 to TRBJ2-5; 11 bases line up with TRBD2. This CDR3 is built from 18 residues. Looked up from germline, CDR1 is SGHRS and CDR2 is YFSETQ. The ends lost 0 bases at V and 5 bases at J; junction bases unmatched: 12. CDR3 loop: CASSLVGNSGGAGETQYF. The CDR3 DNA reads as TGCGCCAGCAGCTTGGTGGGAAATAGCGGGGGGGCCGGGGAGACCCAGTACTTC.

This chain links TRBV30 with TRBJ1-4, with D unresolved. The CDR3 spans 14 residues. V lost 0 bases to trimming and J lost 8 bases, with 13 bases between them. CDR1 and CDR2 (germline): GTSNPN, SVGIG (reference sequence). CDR3 residues: CAWSVLRGLEKLFF. In DNA, the CDR3 is TGTGCCTGGAGTGTATTACGGGGTTTAGAAAAACTGTTTTTT.

The chain combines TRBV18 with TRBJ2-7, with 9 bases lining up with TRBD2. The V gene's germline CDR1 is KGHSH and CDR2 LQKENI. The CDR3 covers 15 residues. The trim removed 3 bases at V and 6 bases at J, leaving 9 bases unmatched. CDR3 protein: CASSPGVGAGGEQYF. In DNA, the CDR3 is TGTGCCAGCTCACCCGGAGTGGGAGCGGGAGGCGAGCAGTACTTC. The entire variable domain, with the rest obtained from reference TRBV18 and TRBJ2-7, is as follows: NAGVMQNPRHLVRRRGQEARLRCSPMKGHSHVYWYRQLPEEGLKFMVYLQKENIIDESGMPKERFSAEFPKEGPSILRIQQVVRGDSAAYFCASSPGVGAGGEQYFGPGTRLTVT.

The rearrangement links TRBV18 to TRBJ2-1; 11 positions match TRBD2. The CDR3 spans 14 residues. Germline V gives CDR1 KGHSH, CDR2 LQKENI. The junction had 5 bases not matched to a gene; V was cut back by 5 bases and J by 8 bases. Here the CDR3 DNA reads TGTGCCAGCTCAACGACTAGCGGGGACGATGAGCAGTTCTTC. Its protein is CASSTTSGDDEQFF.

The rearrangement uses TRBV5-1 and TRBJ2-7; D possibly corresponds to TRBD1 (7 bases). The CDR3 runs 15 residues. The V and J ends lost 3 bases and 2 bases respectively, with 15 bases between them. CDR1 is SGHRS and CDR2 is YFSETQ in the germline V gene. CDR3 loop: CASSWGDRSTYEQYF. The CDR3 DNA reads TGCGCCAGCAGCTGGGGGGACAGATCAACCTACGAGCAGTACTTC.

This chain links TRBV19 with TRBJ2-2, with TRBD1 matching over 9 bases. The V and J ends lost 10 bases and 6 bases, in that order; junction bases with no gene match: 15. The germline gives CDR1 LNHDA, CDR2 SQIVND (reference sequence). The CDR3 is made up of 16 amino acids. CDR3: CAIADRGLMGAGELFF. In DNA, the CDR3 is TGTGCCATTGCGGACAGGGGATTGATGGGGGCCGGGGAGCTGTTTTTT.

J is TRBJ2-5 and V is TRBV12-3 or TRBV12-4; D remains unclear. The V and J ends lost 6 bases and 3 bases respectively, with 8 bases between them. The CDR3 loop spans 12 amino acids. Here the CDR3 reads CASRWAEETQYF. DNA for the CDR3: TGTGCCAGCAGGTGGGCAGAAGAGACCCAGTACTTC.

The chain couples TRBV10-3 to TRBJ1-5, with 8 bases that match TRBD1. Unmatched junction bases numbered 7, after V lost 6 bases and J lost 6 bases. CDR3 length equals 14 residues. Germline CDR1 reads ENHRY; CDR2 reads SYGVKD. In DNA form, the CDR3 reads TGTGCCATCAGGATGGACAGGGATGGTCAGCCCCAGCATTTT. It encodes CAIRMDRDGQPQHF.

The chain couples TRBV15 to TRBJ2-2; TRBD2 might be the D (5 bases). CDR3 length: 14 amino acids. The V gene lost 7 bases and the J gene lost 1 base, with 10 bases spanning the gap. Germline loops: CDR1 LNHNV, CDR2 YYDKDF (reference sequence). Here the CDR3 DNA reads TGTGCCACCACCCTTGGAGGGAACACCGGGGAGCTGTTTTTT. Protein product: CATTLGGNTGELFF.

The V call is TRBV27, the J call TRBJ1-2, with a weak D call TRBD1 (6 bases). This CDR3 region has 13 residues. Germline lookup yields CDR1 MNHEY and CDR2 SMNVEV (reference sequence). V dropped 7 bases and J dropped 7 bases, with 16 bases sitting between them. The CDR3 is CASTIIGTLGYTF. CDR3 bases: TGTGCCAGCACTATAATCGGGACACTTGGCTACACCTTC.

The chain employs TRBV20-1 and TRBJ1-1, with no clear D. CDR3 size: 11 residues. V gave up 7 bases and J gave up 6 bases, with 12 bases separating them. Germline assignment: CDR1 DFQATT and CDR2 SNEGSKA (reference sequence). For the CDR3, the DNA is TGCAGTGTCCCCCGAGTGTCTGAAGCTTTCTTT. The encoded protein is CSVPRVSEAFF.

The chain has TRBV4-3 and TRBJ2-3; D unclear. The V and J ends lost 0 bases and 0 bases respectively, with 7 bases between them. Germline lookup yields CDR1 LGHNA and CDR2 YSLEER. CDR3 length: 15 amino acids. The DNA for the CDR3 is TGCGCCAGCAGCCAAGACAGATTTAGCACAGATACGCAGTATTTT. Residues: CASSQDRFSTDTQYF.

J is TRBJ2-2 and V is TRBV4-3, with D possibly matching TRBD1 (5 bases). The V and J ends lost 1 base and 3 bases respectively, with 12 bases between them. This CDR3 is built from 16 residues. Germline CDR1 and CDR2: LGHNA and YSLEER. CDR3 in DNA: TGCGCCAGCAGCCAAGGGACATCAAGTCACACCGGGGAGCTGTTTTTT. Translating it yields CASSQGTSSHTGELFF.

The V and J genes are TRBV7-9 and TRBJ1-6; D perhaps matches TRBD1 (5 bases). Germline V gene lookup returns CDR1 SEHNR and CDR2 FQNEAQ (reference sequence). The V gene lost 1 base and the J gene lost 9 bases, with 13 bases spanning the gap. CDR3 length equals 15 residues. The CDR3 DNA reads TGTGCCAGCAGCTTAGAGGAGGGACGGAGTTCACCCCTCCACTTT. Translated: CASSLEEGRSSPLHF.

This rearrangement joins TRBV19 to TRBJ2-4; a weak D match, TRBD2 (5 bases). The V and J ends lost 3 bases and 4 bases respectively, with 16 bases between them. Per germline, CDR1 LNHDA and CDR2 SQIVND (reference sequence). This CDR3 region has 16 residues. CDR3 sequence (DNA): TGTGCCAGTAGTATTGTGAGGGATGGGATAAAAAACATTCAGTACTTC. Its translation: CASSIVRDGIKNIQYF.